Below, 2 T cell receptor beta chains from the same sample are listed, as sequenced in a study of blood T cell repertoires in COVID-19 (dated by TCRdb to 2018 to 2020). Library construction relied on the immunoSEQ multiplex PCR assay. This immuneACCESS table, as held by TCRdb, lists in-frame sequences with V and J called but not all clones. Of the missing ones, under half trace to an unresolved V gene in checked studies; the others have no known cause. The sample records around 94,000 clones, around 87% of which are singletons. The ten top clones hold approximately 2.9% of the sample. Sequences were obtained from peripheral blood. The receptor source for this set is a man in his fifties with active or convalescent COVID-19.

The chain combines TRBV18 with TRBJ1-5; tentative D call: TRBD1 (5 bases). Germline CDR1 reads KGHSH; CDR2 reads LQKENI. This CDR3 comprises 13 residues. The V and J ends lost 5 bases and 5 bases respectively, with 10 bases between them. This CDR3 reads CASSIAGDQPQHF. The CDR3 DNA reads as TGTGCCAGCTCAATTGCGGGGGATCAGCCCCAGCATTTT.

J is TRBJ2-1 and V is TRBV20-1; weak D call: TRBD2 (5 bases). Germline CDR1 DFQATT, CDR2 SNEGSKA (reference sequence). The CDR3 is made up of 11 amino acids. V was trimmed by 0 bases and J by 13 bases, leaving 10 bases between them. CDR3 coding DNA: TGCAGTGCTAGAGAGGGCGGAGGCCAGTTCTTC. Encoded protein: CSAREGGGQFF.